This T cell receptor beta chain comes out of a study of human thymus T cells. Study-wide points: Usage of V and J genes appeared biased in thymic and blood repertoires. Related studies found that unrelated individuals share highly overlapping thymic repertoires.

Germline CDR1 is LNHDA and CDR2 is SQIVND (reference sequence). There are 12 residues in the CDR3. The V segment lost 10 bases and the J segment 5 bases; nucleotides outside the gene matches: 5. It was from resections taken during corrective heart surgery that the thymus tissue came. Serving as donors were healthy Finnish infants, each of whom was having open corrective surgery for congenital heart defects. Comments on this clone: Its antigen is currently unknown.

The protocol was immunoSEQ multiplex PCR, while the TCRdb copy is restricted to in-frame clones and leaves out a portion. The sample holds 120,000 or so clones, just under 95% seen once. The TCR originated in a boy less than two years old with a congenital heart defect but otherwise immunologically healthy. The rearrangement uses TRBV19 and TRBJ1-1, with TRBD1 identical over 9 bases. What was sequenced was thymus tissue. This chain's CDR3 is CATGTGTTEAFF. CDR3 in DNA: TGTGCCACCGGGACAGGGACGACTGAAGCTTTCTTT.